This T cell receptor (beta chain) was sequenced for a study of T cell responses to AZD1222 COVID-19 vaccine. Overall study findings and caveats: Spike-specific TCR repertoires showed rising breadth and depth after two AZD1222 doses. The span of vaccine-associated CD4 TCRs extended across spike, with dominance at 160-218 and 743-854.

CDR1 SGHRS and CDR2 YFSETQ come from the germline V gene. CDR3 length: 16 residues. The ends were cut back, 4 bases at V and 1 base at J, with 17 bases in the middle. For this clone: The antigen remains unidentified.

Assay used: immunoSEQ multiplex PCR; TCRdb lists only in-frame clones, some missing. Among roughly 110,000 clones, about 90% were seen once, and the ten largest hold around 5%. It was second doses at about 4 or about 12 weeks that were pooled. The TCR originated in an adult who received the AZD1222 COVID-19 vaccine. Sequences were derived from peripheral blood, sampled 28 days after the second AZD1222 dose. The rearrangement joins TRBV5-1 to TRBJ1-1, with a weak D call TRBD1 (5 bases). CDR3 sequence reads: CASSPPRRGPNTEAFF. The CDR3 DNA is TGCGCCAGCAGCCCTCCGAGGAGGGGCCCGAACACTGAAGCTTTCTTT.